This is a list of T cell receptor beta chains from one sample in a study of T cells after somatic rescue of genetic block. Sequencing used immunoSEQ multiplex PCR; TCRdb keeps in-frame clones, though not all of them. The sample lists tens of thousands of clones; about 91% were seen once. Sequencing used peripheral blood mononuclear cells (PBMCs). The receptors here all came from a man aged 40-49 years. Both conserved end residues are part of each CDR3. D genes are given only for firm matches. Expanded clones are given a class, and other clones once, few, many or no size at all.

TRBD1	TRBJ1-6	TRBV7-9	NA	CASSLGQGRPVSGLHF	TGTGCCAGCAGCTTGGGACAGGGCCGCCCGGTGAGTGGCCTCCACTTT
NA	TRBJ1-2	TRBV29-1	NA	CSATLNYGYTF	TGCAGCGCGACCCTCAACTATGGCTACACCTTC
NA	TRBJ1-1	TRBV7-2	NA	CASIPGPGIETEAFF	TGTGCCAGCATCCCCGGCCCGGGAATAGAAACTGAAGCTTTCTTT
TRBD2	TRBJ2-1	TRBV19	NA	CASSNLAGGPNEQFF	TGTGCCAGTAGTAACCTAGCGGGGGGGCCTAATGAGCAGTTCTTC
NA	TRBJ2-5	TRBV11-2	few	CASSLAGQGLTQYF	TGTGCCAGCAGCTTAGCGGGGCAGGGTTTGACCCAGTACTTC
TRBD2	TRBJ2-6	TRBV6-5	once	CASSFGGVGANVLTF	TGTGCCAGCAGTTTTGGGGGGGTCGGGGCCAACGTCCTGACTTTC
TRBD2	TRBJ2-3	TRBV2	NA	CASSASGVTDTQYF	TGTGCCAGCAGTGCTAGCGGGGTCACAGATACGCAGTATTTT
NA	TRBJ2-7	TRBV11-2	NA	CASTGGDLRFYEQYF	TGTGCCAGCACCGGGGGCGACCTGAGGTTCTACGAGCAGTACTTC
NA	TRBJ1-1	TRBV11-3	NA	CASSKEMDSEAFF	TGTGCCAGCTCGAAGGAGATGGACTCTGAAGCTTTCTTT
NA	TRBJ2-7	TRBV9	NA	CASSPGTHYEQYF	TGTGCCAGCAGCCCTGGGACCCACTACGAGCAGTACTTC
NA	TRBJ2-3	TRBV7-2	NA	CASSFGYTDTQYF	TGTGCCAGCAGCTTTGGGTACACAGATACGCAGTATTTT
NA	TRBJ1-2	TRBV6-6	once	CASSPPGRDRPGYTF	TGTGCCAGCAGCCCTCCCGGACGGGATCGCCCTGGCTACACCTTC
NA	TRBJ1-4	TRBV4-1	NA	CASSQPTGRTNEKLFF	TGCGCCAGCAGCCAACCTACAGGGAGGACTAATGAAAAACTGTTTTTT
NA	TRBJ2-3	TRBV9	NA	CASSVGEKRGPSTDTQYF	TGTGCCAGCAGCGTAGGTGAAAAAAGGGGTCCTTCCACAGATACGCAGTATTTT
TRBD1	TRBJ2-7	TRBV9	NA	CASSVEDRDREQYF	TGTGCCAGCAGCGTAGAAGACAGGGATCGCGAGCAGTACTTC
NA	TRBJ2-7	TRBV19	NA	CASSIRPIGGYEQYF	TGTGCCAGTAGTATCCGCCCGATAGGGGGCTACGAGCAGTACTTC
NA	TRBJ1-1	TRBV6-5	NA	CASSTGGNTEAFF	TGTGCCAGCTCCACCGGGGGAAACACTGAAGCTTTCTTT
NA	TRBJ1-6	TRBV7-8	NA	CASSFRTANSPLHF	TGTGCCAGCAGCTTTAGAACGGCTAATTCACCCCTCCACTTT
NA	TRBJ2-7	TRBV7-9	NA	CASSLGWSYEQYF	TGTGCCAGCAGCTTAGGCTGGTCCTACGAGCAGTACTTC
TRBD1	TRBJ1-6	TRBV10-2	NA	CASMTTGGSPLHF	TGCGCCAGCATGACGACAGGGGGTTCACCCCTCCACTTT
NA	TRBJ2-2	TRBV19	once	CASAYGTLHHGELFF	TGTGCCAGCGCCTATGGGACATTACATCACGGGGAGCTGTTTTTT
NA	TRBJ2-5	TRBV29-1	NA	CSVRSTQETQYF	TGCAGCGTGAGAAGCACTCAAGAGACCCAGTACTTC
TRBD1	TRBJ1-1	TRBV5-1	NA	CASSWNRGSTEAFF	TGCGCCAGCAGCTGGAACAGGGGCAGCACTGAAGCTTTCTTT
NA	TRBJ2-3	TRBV5-4	NA	CASSLDRGGYTDTQYF	TGTGCCAGCAGCTTGGACCGTGGCGGATACACAGATACGCAGTATTTT
TRBD2	TRBJ2-4	TRBV4-1	NA	CASSFYSGLAGNIQYF	TGCGCCAGCAGCTTTTACTCAGGACTAGCGGGAAACATTCAGTACTTC
NA	TRBJ2-1	TRBV28	NA	CASGISYNEQFF	TGTGCCAGCGGGATCTCCTACAATGAGCAGTTCTTC
NA	TRBJ2-3	TRBV7-9	NA	CASSLEGERISTDTQYF	TGTGCCAGCAGCTTAGAGGGCGAACGGATTAGCACAGATACGCAGTATTTT
NA	TRBJ2-1	TRBV5-1	NA	CASSLTNRERWFF	TGCGCCAGCAGCTTAACTAACAGGGAGCGTTGGTTCTTC
TRBD2	TRBJ2-2	TRBV11-3	NA	CASSWGGPSTGELFF	TGTGCCAGCAGCTGGGGAGGGCCGAGCACCGGGGAGCTGTTTTTT
TRBD1	TRBJ2-3	TRBV6-1	NA	CASTGQGAGTDTQYF	TGTGCCAGCACCGGACAGGGGGCAGGCACAGATACGCAGTATTTT
NA	TRBJ2-7	TRBV7-2	NA	CASSSAWVSSYEQYF	TGTGCCAGCAGCTCTGCATGGGTCAGCTCCTACGAGCAGTACTTC
NA	TRBJ1-2	TRBV29-1	NA	CSVKGGGTGYGYTF	TGCAGCGTCAAAGGGGGGGGCACGGGCTATGGCTACACCTTC
NA	TRBJ1-1	TRBV25-1	few	CASSERLNTEAFF	TGTGCCAGCAGTGAGAGGTTGAACACTGAAGCTTTCTTT
TRBD1	TRBJ2-7	TRBV25-1	once	CASSGPLGQTYEQYF	TGTGCCAGCAGTGGCCCCTTGGGACAGACCTACGAGCAGTACTTC
NA	TRBJ2-1	TRBV5-1	NA	CASSLVTGTNEQFF	TGCGCCAGCAGCTTGGTTACGGGGACCAATGAGCAGTTCTTC
NA	TRBJ1-2	TRBV2	NA	CARKDYSNYGYTF	TGTGCCAGAAAAGATTATTCTAACTATGGCTACACCTTC
NA	TRBJ2-7	TRBV28	NA	CASSGPTPRYEQYF	TGTGCCAGCAGTGGACCTACTCCCAGATACGAGCAGTACTTC
NA	TRBJ2-2	TRBV7-7	NA	CASSLGAGTGELFF	TGTGCCAGCAGCTTGGGGGCGGGCACCGGGGAGCTGTTTTTT
TRBD2	TRBJ2-5	TRBV4-2	few	CASSQDQGGTSGFQETQYF	TGTGCCAGCAGCCAAGATCAGGGGGGGACTAGCGGGTTCCAAGAGACCCAGTACTTC
NA	TRBJ2-3	TRBV19	NA	CASTPRDTDTQYF	TGTGCCAGTACTCCCAGGGACACAGATACGCAGTATTTT
TRBD1	TRBJ2-1	TRBV25-1	NA	CASTFTGQVFF	TGTGCCAGCACGTTTACGGGACAGGTTTTCTTC